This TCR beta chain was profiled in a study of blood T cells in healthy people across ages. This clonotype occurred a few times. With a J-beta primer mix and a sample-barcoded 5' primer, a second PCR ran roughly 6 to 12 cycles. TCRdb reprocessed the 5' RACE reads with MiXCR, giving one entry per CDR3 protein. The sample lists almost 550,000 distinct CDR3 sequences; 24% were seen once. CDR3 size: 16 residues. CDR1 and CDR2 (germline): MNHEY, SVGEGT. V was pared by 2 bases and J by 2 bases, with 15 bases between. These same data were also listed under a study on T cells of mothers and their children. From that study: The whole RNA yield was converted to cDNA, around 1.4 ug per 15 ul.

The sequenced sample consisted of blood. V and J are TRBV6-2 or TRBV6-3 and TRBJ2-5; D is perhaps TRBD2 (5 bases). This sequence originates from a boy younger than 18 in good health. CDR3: CASSYGGFGIQETQYF. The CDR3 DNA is TGTGCCAGCAGTTACGGCGGGTTCGGGATTCAAGAGACCCAGTACTTC.